The clone carrying this T cell receptor (beta chain) was recorded once. V was cut by 0 bases and J by 2 bases, with 5 bases left in between. Germline loops: CDR1 MNHNS, CDR2 SASEGT. The CDR3 loop spans 14 amino acids. TCRdb's table, derived via immunoSEQ multiplex PCR, lists solely in-frame clones and lacks some. The sample has 45,000 to 60,000 clones; approximately 92% are singletons. This sample stems from a study of T cell changes during pregnancy in multiple sclerosis. The chain carries TRBV6-1 and TRBJ1-5; D unclear. The receptor's source is a female donor with multiple sclerosis, enrolled in a pregnancy study. Sequencing was performed on CD8+ T cells from peripheral blood mononuclear cells, taken in the second trimester of pregnancy. CDR3 DNA: TGTGCCAGCAGTGAAGCTCCGGGCAATCAGCCCCAGCATTTT. Translation: CASSEAPGNQPQHF.